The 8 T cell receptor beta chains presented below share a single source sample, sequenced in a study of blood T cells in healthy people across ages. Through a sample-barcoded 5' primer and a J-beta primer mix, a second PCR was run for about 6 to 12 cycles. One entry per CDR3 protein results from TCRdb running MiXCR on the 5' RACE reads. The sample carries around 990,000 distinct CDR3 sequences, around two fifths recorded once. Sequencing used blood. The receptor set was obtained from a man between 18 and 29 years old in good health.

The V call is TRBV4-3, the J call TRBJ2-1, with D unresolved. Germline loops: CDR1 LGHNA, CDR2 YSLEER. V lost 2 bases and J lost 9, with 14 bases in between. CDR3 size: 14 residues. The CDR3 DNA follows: TGCGCCAGCAGCCAAATTAATAGGAATCCTGAGCAGTTCTTC. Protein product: CASSQINRNPEQFF.

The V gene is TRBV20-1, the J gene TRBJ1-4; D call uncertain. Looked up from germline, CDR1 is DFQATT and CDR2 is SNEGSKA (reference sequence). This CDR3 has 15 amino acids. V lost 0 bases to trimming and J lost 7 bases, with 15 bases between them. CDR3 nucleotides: TGCAGTGCTAGAGATTGGAGGCAGGAGCCTGAAAAACTGTTTTTT. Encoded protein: CSARDWRQEPEKLFF.

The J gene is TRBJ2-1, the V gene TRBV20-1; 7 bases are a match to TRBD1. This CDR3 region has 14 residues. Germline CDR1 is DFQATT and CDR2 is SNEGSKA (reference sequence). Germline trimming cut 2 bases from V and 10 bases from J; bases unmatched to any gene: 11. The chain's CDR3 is CSARSTGIGYEQFF. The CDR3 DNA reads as TGCAGTGCTAGATCGACAGGGATAGGGTACGAGCAGTTCTTC.

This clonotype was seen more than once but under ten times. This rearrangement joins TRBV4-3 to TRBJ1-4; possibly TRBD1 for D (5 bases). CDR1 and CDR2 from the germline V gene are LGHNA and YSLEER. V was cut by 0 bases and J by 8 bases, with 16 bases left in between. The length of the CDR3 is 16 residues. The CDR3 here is CASSQDTVTRQEKLFF. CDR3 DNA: TGCGCCAGCAGCCAAGATACGGTAACCAGACAGGAAAAACTGTTTTTT.

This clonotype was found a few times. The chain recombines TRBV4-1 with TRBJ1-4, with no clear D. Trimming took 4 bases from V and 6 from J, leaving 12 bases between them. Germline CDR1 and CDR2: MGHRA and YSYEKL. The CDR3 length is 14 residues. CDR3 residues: CASSPVQLDEKLFF. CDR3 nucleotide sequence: TGCGCCAGCAGCCCGGTCCAGCTAGATGAAAAACTGTTTTTT.

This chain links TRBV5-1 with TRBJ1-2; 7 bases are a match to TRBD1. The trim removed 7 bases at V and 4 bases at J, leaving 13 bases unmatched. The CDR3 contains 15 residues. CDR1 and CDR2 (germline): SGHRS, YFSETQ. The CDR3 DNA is TGCGCCAGCGGCTCGGGACAGAATTCTCTCTATGGCTACACCTTC. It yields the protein CASGSGQNSLYGYTF.

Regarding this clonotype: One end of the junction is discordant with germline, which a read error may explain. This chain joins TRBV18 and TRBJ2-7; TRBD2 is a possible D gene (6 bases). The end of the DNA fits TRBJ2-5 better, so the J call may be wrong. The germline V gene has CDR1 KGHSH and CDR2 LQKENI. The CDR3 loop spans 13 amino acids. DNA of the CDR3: TGTGCCAGCGCACCTGGGAGGCGGGAGACCCAGTACTTC. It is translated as CASAPGRRETQYF.

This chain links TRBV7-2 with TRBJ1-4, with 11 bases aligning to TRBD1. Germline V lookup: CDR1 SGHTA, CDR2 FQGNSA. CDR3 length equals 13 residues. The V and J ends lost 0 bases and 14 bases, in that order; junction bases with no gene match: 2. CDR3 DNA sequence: TGTGCCAGCAGCTTAGCTGGGACAGGGGGGCTGTTTTTT. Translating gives CASSLAGTGGLFF.